The entry that follows covers one T cell receptor (beta chain) sequence. This clonotype has ten or more counts. Its binding antigen is unknown. Base qualities are not recorded, but no much larger clone differs from it by a single base. Every donor was a healthy Caucasian. The record originates from a study of identical twins (dated by TCRdb to 2016 to 2017). About the investigation overall: The study deep-sequenced TCR alpha and beta repertoires from monozygotic twins, unrelated adults of various ages and cord blood to test whether fetal clonotypes persist. Replicate twin experiments were performed at different times using different library preparation protocols to rule out contamination. The paper as a whole reports these results and caveats: Recombination models systematically underestimated out-of-frame TCR alpha sharing in monozygotic twins but agreed with sharing between unrelated individuals. Abundant cord blood beta clonotypes had fewer insertions, young adult naive repertoires showed a similar but weaker trend, and memory repertoires showed no such trend. Zero-insertion analyses could be partly confounded by invariant T cells such as MAIT and iNKT, though diverse VJ usage argued against such confounding for most clonotypes. Because the same donors could not be followed over many years, the conclusions relied on cross-sectional statistical analysis. Compared with coincidental sharing between unrelated individuals, an excess of low generation-probability sequences was observed among out-of-frame TCR alpha sequences shared between twins. In beta out-of-frame sequences, excess twin sharing was weaker, because having fewer shared sequences lowered the signal-to-noise ratio.

As encoded in the germline V gene, CDR1 is SGDLS while CDR2 is YYNGEE. Measured from the cysteine to the phenylalanine, the CDR3 is 16 residues long. Only the CDR3 portion is preserved as DNA: 48 bases, with reading frame beginning at the first base. V has 0 bases trimmed and J has 1 base trimmed; junction bases matching no gene number 2. Libraries were made using 5' RACE. TCRdb names Illumina HiSeq 2000 as the instrument used. A universal primer binding site was added through template switching, and the final cDNA carried a unique molecular identifier so that TCR cDNA molecules could be counted accurately. Specific primers in the conserved constant-segment region were used to synthesize first-strand cDNA for TCR alpha and beta chains. To control for contamination, every cDNA library carried two barcodes: a SMART-Mk sample barcode plus Illumina barcodes. Two successive PCR steps introduced TruSeq adapter sequences along with Illumina sample barcodes. The Illumina HiSeq platform was used with custom primers to sequence TCR alpha and beta cDNA libraries. The study's own analysis went as follows. Raw reads were processed with MiGEC to extract unique molecular identifiers, and MiXCR was used to determine CDR3 positions. Recombination models were inferred per individual with the repgenHMM and IGoR tools using an EM algorithm. The analysis of shared clonotypes was done with the tcR package in R, with sharing normalized by the product of cloneset sizes. Out-of-frame nonproductive sequences were analyzed to study raw recombination free of thymic and clonal selection effects. Starting from the raw public reads, TCRdb applied fastp trimming at Q25, assembled clones with MiXCR and retained in-frame beta chains. Under each unique CDR3 protein, matching rows form one entry showing the most common genes and DNA. In this record, the V and J calls reflect TCRdb's handling and not the investigators' own analysis. The sample profile shows approximately 1.8 million distinct CDR3 sequences; 25% to 35% of them were found once. The top ten hold around 0.3% of the sample.

The TCR originated in a newborn girl in good health. The source material was cord blood. The sequence is built from TRBV9 and TRBJ2-5; TRBD2 matches 11 bases in the middle. DNA sequence: TGTGCCAGCAGCGTAGGTGGGACTAGCGGCCAAGAGACCCAGTACTTC. It codes for CASSVGGTSGQETQYF. Joined to the reference TRBV9 and TRBJ2-5 proteins, this CDR3 gives the full variable domain: DSGVTQTPKHLITATGQRVTLRCSPRSGDLSVYWYQQSLDQGLQFLIQYYNGEERAKGNILERFSAQQFPDLHSELNLSSLELGDSALYFCASSVGGTSGQETQYFGPGTRLLVL.